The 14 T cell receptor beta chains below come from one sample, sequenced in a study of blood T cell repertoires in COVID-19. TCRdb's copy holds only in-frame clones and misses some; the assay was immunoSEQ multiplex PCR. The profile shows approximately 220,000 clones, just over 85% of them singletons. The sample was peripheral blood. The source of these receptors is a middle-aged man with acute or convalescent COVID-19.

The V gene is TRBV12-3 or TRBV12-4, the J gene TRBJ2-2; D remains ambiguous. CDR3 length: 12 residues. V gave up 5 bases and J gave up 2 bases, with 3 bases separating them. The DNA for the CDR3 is TGTGCCAGCAGTATAAACACCGGGGAGCTGTTTTTT. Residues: CASSINTGELFF.

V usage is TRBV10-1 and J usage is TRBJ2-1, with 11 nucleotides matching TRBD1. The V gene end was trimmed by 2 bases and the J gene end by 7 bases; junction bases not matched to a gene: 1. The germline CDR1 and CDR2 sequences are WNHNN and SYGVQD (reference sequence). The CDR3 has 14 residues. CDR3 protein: CASSEGQGANEQFF. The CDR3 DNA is TGCGCCAGCAGTGAGGGACAGGGGGCAAATGAGCAGTTCTTC.

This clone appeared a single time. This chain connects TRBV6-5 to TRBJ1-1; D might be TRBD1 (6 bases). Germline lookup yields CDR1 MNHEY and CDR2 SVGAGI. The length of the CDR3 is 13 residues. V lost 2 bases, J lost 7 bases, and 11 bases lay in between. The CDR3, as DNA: TGTGCCAGCAGTTACGGCAGGGACATTGAAGCTTTCTTT. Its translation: CASSYGRDIEAFF.

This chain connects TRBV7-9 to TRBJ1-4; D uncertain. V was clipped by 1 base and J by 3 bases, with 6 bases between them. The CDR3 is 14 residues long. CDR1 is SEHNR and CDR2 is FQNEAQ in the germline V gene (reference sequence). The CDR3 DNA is TGTGCCAGCAGCTTAGGGAGACCTAATGAAAAACTGTTTTTT. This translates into CASSLGRPNEKLFF. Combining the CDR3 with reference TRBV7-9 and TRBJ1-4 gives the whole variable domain DTGVSQNPRHKITKRGQNVTFRCDPISEHNRLYWYRQTLGQGPEFLTYFQNEAQLEKSRLLSDRFSAERPKGSFSTLEIQRTEQGDSAMYLCASSLGRPNEKLFFGSGTQLSVL.

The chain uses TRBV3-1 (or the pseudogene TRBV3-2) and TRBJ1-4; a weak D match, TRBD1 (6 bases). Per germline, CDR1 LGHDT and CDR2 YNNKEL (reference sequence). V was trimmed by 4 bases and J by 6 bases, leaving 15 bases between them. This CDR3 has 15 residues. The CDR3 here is CASSPTGNSYEKLFF. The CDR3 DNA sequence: TGTGCCAGCAGCCCTACAGGGAATTCCTATGAAAAACTGTTTTTT.

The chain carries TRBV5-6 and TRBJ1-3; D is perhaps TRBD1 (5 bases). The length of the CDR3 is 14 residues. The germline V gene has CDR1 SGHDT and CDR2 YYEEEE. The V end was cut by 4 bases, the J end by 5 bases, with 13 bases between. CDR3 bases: TGTGCCAGCAGCCGATGGGGGGGACGAAACACCATATATTTT. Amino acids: CASSRWGGRNTIYF.

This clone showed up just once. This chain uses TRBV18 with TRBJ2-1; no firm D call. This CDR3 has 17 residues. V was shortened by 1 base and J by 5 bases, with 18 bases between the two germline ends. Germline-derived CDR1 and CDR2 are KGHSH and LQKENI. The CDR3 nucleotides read TGTGCCAGCTCACCACAGGCCTTGCGGAGTGCAAACAATGAGCAGTTCTTC. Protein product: CASSPQALRSANNEQFF.

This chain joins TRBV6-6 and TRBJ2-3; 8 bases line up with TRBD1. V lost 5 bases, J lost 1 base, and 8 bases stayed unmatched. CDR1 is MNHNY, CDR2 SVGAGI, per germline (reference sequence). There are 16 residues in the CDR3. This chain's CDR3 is CASSRITGQGTDTQYF. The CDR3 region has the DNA TGTGCCAGCAGTCGAATTACGGGACAGGGCACAGATACGCAGTATTTT.

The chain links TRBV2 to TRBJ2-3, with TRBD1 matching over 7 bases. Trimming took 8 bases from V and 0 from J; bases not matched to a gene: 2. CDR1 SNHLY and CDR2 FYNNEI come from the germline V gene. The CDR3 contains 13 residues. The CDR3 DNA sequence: TGTGCCAGCGACAGGGAAAGCACAGATACGCAGTATTTT. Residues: CASDRESTDTQYF.

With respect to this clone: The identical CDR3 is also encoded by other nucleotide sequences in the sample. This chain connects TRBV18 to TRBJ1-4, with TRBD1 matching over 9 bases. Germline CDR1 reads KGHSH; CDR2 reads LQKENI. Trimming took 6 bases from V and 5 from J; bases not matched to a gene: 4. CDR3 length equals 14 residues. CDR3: CASSPDRGNEKLFF. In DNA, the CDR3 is TGTGCCAGCTCCCCGGACAGGGGAAATGAAAAACTGTTTTTT.

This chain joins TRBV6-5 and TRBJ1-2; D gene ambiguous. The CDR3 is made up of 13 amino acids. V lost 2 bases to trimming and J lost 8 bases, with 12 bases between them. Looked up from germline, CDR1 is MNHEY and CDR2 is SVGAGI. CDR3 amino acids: CASSYHGSGGYTF. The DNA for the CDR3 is TGTGCCAGCAGTTACCATGGGAGTGGCGGCTACACCTTC.

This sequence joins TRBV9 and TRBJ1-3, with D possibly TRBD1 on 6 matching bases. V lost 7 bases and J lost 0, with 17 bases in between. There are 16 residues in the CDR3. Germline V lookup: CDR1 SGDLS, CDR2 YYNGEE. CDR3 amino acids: CASAFTGSSSGNTIYF. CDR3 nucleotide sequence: TGTGCCAGCGCCTTCACAGGGAGCAGCTCTGGAAACACCATATATTTT.

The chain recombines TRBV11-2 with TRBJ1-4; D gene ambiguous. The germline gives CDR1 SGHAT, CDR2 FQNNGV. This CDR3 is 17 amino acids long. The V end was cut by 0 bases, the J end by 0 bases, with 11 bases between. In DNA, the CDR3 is TGTGCCAGCAGCTTAGATTGGCAGGCTGCAACTAATGAAAAACTGTTTTTT. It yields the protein CASSLDWQAATNEKLFF.

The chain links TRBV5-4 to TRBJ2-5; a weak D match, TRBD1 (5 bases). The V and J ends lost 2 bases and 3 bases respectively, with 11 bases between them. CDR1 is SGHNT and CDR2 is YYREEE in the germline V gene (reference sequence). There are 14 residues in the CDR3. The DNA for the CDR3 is TGTGCCAGCAGCTTCCTGCCCAGGGAAGAGACCCAGTACTTC. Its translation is CASSFLPREETQYF.